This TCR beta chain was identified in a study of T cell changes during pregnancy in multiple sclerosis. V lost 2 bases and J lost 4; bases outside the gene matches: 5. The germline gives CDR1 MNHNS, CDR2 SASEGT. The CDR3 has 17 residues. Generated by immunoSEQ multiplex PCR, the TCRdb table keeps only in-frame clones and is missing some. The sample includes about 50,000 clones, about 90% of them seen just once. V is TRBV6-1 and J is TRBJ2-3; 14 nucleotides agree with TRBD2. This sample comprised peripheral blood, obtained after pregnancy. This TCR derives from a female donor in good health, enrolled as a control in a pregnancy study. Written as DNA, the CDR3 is TGTGCCAGCAGTGAATCCCTGGGACTAGCGGGAGCAGATACGCAGTATTTT. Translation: CASSESLGLAGADTQYF.